This T cell receptor (beta chain) was identified during a study of OX40 agonist ivuxolimab in advanced cancers. At the level of the study: Patients were dosed with the agonistic anti-OX40 (CD134) antibody ivuxolimab. Averaging 60 years in age, with a range of about 23 to 90, the cohort was 82.7% male. General study findings and limits: Circulating CD4+ and CD8+ T cells showed clonal expansion by week 6 at 0.1 to 3.0 mg/kg. CD8+ T cells showed, on average, more clonal expansion than CD4+ cells.

Details on this clone: Its matching antigen is unknown.

This table comes from immunoSEQ multiplex PCR, and its TCRdb copy is limited to in-frame clones, with some not included. This sample carries around 99,000 clones, around 90% of them seen once, and the ten largest clones take under 0.2%. Source: CD4+ or CD8+ T cells sorted from blood, taken in a trial of the OX40 agonist ivuxolimab. The source of this sequence is an adult with an advanced solid tumor such as melanoma, head and neck, liver or kidney cancer.

This CDR3 is CAWSPGARNTEAFF. The CDR3 nucleotides are TGTGCCTGGAGTCCCGGGGCGCGGAACACTGAAGCTTTCTTT. The chain couples TRBV30 to TRBJ1-1; D possibly corresponds to TRBD1 (5 bases). V was clipped by 2 bases and J by 1 base, with 11 bases between them. CDR1 GTSNPN and CDR2 SVGIG come from the germline V gene (reference sequence). The CDR3 totals 14 residues.